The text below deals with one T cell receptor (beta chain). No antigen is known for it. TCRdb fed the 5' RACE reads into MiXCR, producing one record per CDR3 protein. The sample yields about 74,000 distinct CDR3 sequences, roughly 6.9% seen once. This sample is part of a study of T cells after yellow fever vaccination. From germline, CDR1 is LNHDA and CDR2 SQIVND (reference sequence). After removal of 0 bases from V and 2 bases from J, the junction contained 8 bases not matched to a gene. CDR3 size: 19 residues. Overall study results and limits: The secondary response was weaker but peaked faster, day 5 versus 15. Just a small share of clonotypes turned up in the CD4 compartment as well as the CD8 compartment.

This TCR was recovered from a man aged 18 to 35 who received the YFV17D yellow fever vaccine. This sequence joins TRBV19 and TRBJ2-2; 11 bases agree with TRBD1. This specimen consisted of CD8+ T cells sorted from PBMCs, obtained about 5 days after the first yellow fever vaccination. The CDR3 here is CASSIDLWTGGQNTGELFF. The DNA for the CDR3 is TGTGCCAGTAGTATAGATCTTTGGACAGGGGGCCAAAACACCGGGGAGCTGTTTTTT. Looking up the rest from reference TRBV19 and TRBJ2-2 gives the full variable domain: DGGITQSPKYLFRKEGQNVTLSCEQNLNHDAMYWYRQDPGQGLRLIYYSQIVNDFQKGDIAEGYSVSREKKESFPLTVTSAQKNPTAFYLCASSIDLWTGGQNTGELFFGEGSRLTVL.